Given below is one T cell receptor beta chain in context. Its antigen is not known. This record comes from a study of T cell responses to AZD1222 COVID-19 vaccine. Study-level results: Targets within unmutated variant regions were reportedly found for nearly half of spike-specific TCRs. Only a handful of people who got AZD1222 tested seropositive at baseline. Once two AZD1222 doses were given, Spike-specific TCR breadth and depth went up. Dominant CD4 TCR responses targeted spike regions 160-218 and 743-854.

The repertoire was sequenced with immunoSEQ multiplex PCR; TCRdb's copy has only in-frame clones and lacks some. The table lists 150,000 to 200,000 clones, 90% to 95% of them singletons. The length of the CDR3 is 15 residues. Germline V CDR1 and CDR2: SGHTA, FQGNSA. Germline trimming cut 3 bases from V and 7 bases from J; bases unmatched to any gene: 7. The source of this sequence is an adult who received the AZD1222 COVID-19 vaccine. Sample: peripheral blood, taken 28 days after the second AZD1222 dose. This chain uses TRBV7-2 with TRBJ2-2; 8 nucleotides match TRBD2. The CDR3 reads CASSFDGGAFGELFF. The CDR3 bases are TGTGCCAGCAGCTTCGACGGGGGGGCCTTCGGGGAGCTGTTTTTT.